This is a list of T cell receptor beta chains from one sample in a study of blood T cells in healthy people across ages. TCRdb passed the 5' RACE reads through MiXCR, listing each CDR3 protein once. The sample lists around 1,800,000 distinct CDR3 sequences, roughly two fifths occurring once. The sequencing input was blood. The receptor set was obtained from a human donor in good health. Each CDR3 is given with its conserved first and last residue. D genes are given only for firm matches. Where a row states a size, it is once, few, many or the class of an expanded clone; other rows omit it.

D: NA; V: TRBV11-2; J: TRBJ2-3; size: NA; DNA: TGTGCCAGCAGCCCCGGAATAGCCGCAGATACGCAGTATTTT; CDR3: CASSPGIAADTQYF
D: TRBD1; V: TRBV28; J: TRBJ1-6; size: NA; DNA: TGTGCCAGCCCTGGACAGGGGGCTTCACCCCTCCACTTT; CDR3: CASPGQGASPLHF
D: NA; V: TRBV4-1; J: TRBJ1-1; size: NA; DNA: TGCGCCAGCAGCCACACAACAGGGATCCCTGAAGCTTTCTTT; CDR3: CASSHTTGIPEAFF
D: TRBD1; V: TRBV4-1; J: TRBJ2-6; size: few; DNA: TGCGCCAGCAGCCAATCTTCCGGGACAGGGGGCTCTGGGGCCAACGTCCTGACTTTC; CDR3: CASSQSSGTGGSGANVLTF
D: TRBD1; V: TRBV5-1; J: TRBJ1-1; size: NA; DNA: TGCGCCAGCAGCGGGGGGACAGGCGTCACTGAAGCTTTCTTT; CDR3: CASSGGTGVTEAFF
D: TRBD2; V: TRBV20-1; J: TRBJ2-1; size: few; DNA: TGCAGTGCTGGAACGCGGGGGGGCAGGGGCAATGAGCAGTTCTTC; CDR3: CSAGTRGGRGNEQFF
D: NA; V: TRBV13; J: TRBJ2-5; size: NA; DNA: TGTGCCAGCAGCTTAAGGGACATCCAAGAGACCCAGTACTTC; CDR3: CASSLRDIQETQYF
D: TRBD1; V: TRBV10-3; J: TRBJ2-3; size: NA; DNA: TGTGCCATCTCGACAGGGGAAGGGGCAGATACGCAGTATTTT; CDR3: CAISTGEGADTQYF
D: NA; V: TRBV7-9; J: TRBJ2-4; size: NA; DNA: TGTGCCAGCAGCTTATCCACCGGGGTGCAGTACTTC; CDR3: CASSLSTGVQYF
D: TRBD1; V: TRBV29-1; J: TRBJ2-7; size: NA; DNA: TGCAGCCCGGGACAGGGCCCTTACGAGCAGTACTTC; CDR3: CSPGQGPYEQYF
D: TRBD1; V: TRBV7-2; J: TRBJ2-1; size: NA; DNA: TGTGCCAGCACCCGGACAGGGGCCGACCTTTACAATGAGCAGTTCTTC; CDR3: CASTRTGADLYNEQFF
D: NA; V: TRBV28; J: TRBJ2-1; size: NA; DNA: TGTGCCAGCAGGTTCAGGAAAAGACTAGAGCAGTTCTTC; CDR3: CASRFRKRLEQFF
D: NA; V: TRBV28; J: TRBJ2-5; size: NA; DNA: TGTGCCAGCAGTCCCCGGGACAACCAAGAGACCCAGTACTTC; CDR3: CASSPRDNQETQYF
D: NA; V: TRBV13; J: TRBJ2-5; size: NA; DNA: TGTGCCAGCAGCATAGGGACATTTAATGAGCAGTACTTC; CDR3: CASSIGTFNEQYF
D: NA; V: TRBV5-5; J: TRBJ2-1; size: NA; DNA: TGTGCCAGCAGCGTTGTGTGGAATGAGCAGTTCTTC; CDR3: CASSVVWNEQFF
D: NA; V: TRBV20-1; J: TRBJ2-7; size: once; DNA: TGCAGTGCTAGGGGGCCCGTTCCCTACGAACAGTACTTC; CDR3: CSARGPVPYEQYF
D: TRBD2; V: TRBV7-2; J: TRBJ2-3; size: many; DNA: TGTGCCAGCAGTTTGGGACTAGCCACAGATACGCAGTATTTT; CDR3: CASSLGLATDTQYF
D: NA; V: TRBV20-1; J: TRBJ2-6; size: NA; DNA: TGCAGTGCTAGACACGACACGGCTGGGGCCAACGTCCTGACTTTC; CDR3: CSARHDTAGANVLTF
D: NA; V: TRBV27; J: TRBJ2-7; size: NA; DNA: TGTGCCAGCAGTTTGCGGGACAGCTCCCACGAGCAGTACTTC; CDR3: CASSLRDSSHEQYF
D: TRBD1; V: TRBV12-3/TRBV12-4; J: TRBJ2-3; size: NA; DNA: TGTGCCAGCAGGAAAAAGGGGACAGGGTATGCCCAGCCAGATACGCAGTATTTT; CDR3: CASRKKGTGYAQPDTQYF
D: NA; V: TRBV3-1; J: TRBJ2-4; size: few; DNA: TGTGCCAGCAGCCTCGTGGGGGGTAGTGACAAAAACATTCAGTACTTC; CDR3: CASSLVGGSDKNIQYF
D: TRBD1; V: TRBV20-1; J: TRBJ2-3; size: NA; DNA: TGCAGTGCCACAAGAGGGCAGGGGGCCACAGATACGCAGTATTTT; CDR3: CSATRGQGATDTQYF
D: NA; V: TRBV7-2; J: TRBJ2-7; size: NA; DNA: TGTGCCAGCAGCTTAGGGAAAGGGGGGTACTACGAGCAGTACTTC; CDR3: CASSLGKGGYYEQYF
D: TRBD2; V: TRBV18; J: TRBJ2-5; size: once; DNA: TGTGCCAGCTCACCACTGTCTCTAGCGGCTCAAGAGACCCAGTACTTC; CDR3: CASSPLSLAAQETQYF
D: NA; V: TRBV12-3/TRBV12-4; J: TRBJ1-5; size: NA; DNA: TGTGCCAGCAGTTTAGCTGGGGGAGGGACGGGTCAGCCCCAGCATTTT; CDR3: CASSLAGGGTGQPQHF
D: NA; V: TRBV7-8; J: TRBJ2-5; size: NA; DNA: TGTGCCAGCAGCGCCCGATACCCGGACAGATCGGTACTTCAAGAGACCCAGTACTTC; CDR3: CASSARYPDRSVLQETQYF
D: NA; V: TRBV7-2; J: TRBJ1-2; size: NA; DNA: TGTGCCAGCAGCTTATTTGGGGTGAGCTCTGGCTACACCTTC; CDR3: CASSLFGVSSGYTF
D: TRBD1; V: TRBV20-1; J: TRBJ1-2; size: NA; DNA: TGCAGTGCCGCTCACGACAGGGTATTAAGTGGCTACACCTTC; CDR3: CSAAHDRVLSGYTF
D: TRBD1; V: TRBV6-6; J: TRBJ1-1; size: few; DNA: TGTGCCAGCAGTTACGACAGGGGGAGCACTGAAGCTTTCTTT; CDR3: CASSYDRGSTEAFF
D: NA; V: TRBV28; J: TRBJ1-1; size: NA; DNA: TGTGCCAGCAGTTCCTGGGACCTAGGCTGGAGGACTGAAGCTTTCTTT; CDR3: CASSSWDLGWRTEAFF
D: TRBD2; V: TRBV5-1; J: TRBJ2-1; size: NA; DNA: TGCGCCAGCAGCAGGACTAGCGGGGGGCGTGTCAATGAGCAGTTCTTC; CDR3: CASSRTSGGRVNEQFF
D: TRBD1; V: TRBV25-1; J: TRBJ1-1; size: NA; DNA: TGTGCCAGCAGTGATCCGGGACAGGGGACTTTAGGAGCTGAAGCTTTCTTT; CDR3: CASSDPGQGTLGAEAFF
D: NA; V: TRBV12-3/TRBV12-4; J: TRBJ1-5; size: NA; DNA: TGTGCCAGCAGTTCCACGGGGGTAGTTGGCAATCAGCCCCAGCATTTT; CDR3: CASSSTGVVGNQPQHF
D: NA; V: TRBV4-3; J: TRBJ2-3; size: NA; DNA: TGCGCCAGCAGCCAAGAAACGGTCTCGGCAGATACGCAGTATTTT; CDR3: CASSQETVSADTQYF
D: NA; V: TRBV7-9; J: TRBJ2-1; size: few; DNA: TGTGCCAGCAGCTTAGGCCAGGGGGGGTTGGATGAGCAGTTCTTC; CDR3: CASSLGQGGLDEQFF
D: NA; V: TRBV10-3; J: TRBJ1-2; size: NA; DNA: TGTGCCATCAGTGAAGGGGGGAAATACTATGGCTACACCTTC; CDR3: CAISEGGKYYGYTF
D: NA; V: TRBV7-6; J: TRBJ1-2; size: NA; DNA: TGTGCCAGCAGCTTAGGGACCAGGGGTCCTCGGCCCTCTGGCTACACCTTC; CDR3: CASSLGTRGPRPSGYTF
D: NA; V: TRBV24-1; J: TRBJ1-2; size: few; DNA: TGTGCCACCCGCGGGACGGATGGGACGAGTGGCTACACCTTC; CDR3: CATRGTDGTSGYTF
D: TRBD1; V: TRBV19; J: TRBJ2-4; size: few; DNA: TGTGCCAGTAGTACCAGGGGGCGTAGGGACATTCAGTACTTC; CDR3: CASSTRGRRDIQYF
D: NA; V: TRBV29-1; J: TRBJ2-7; size: NA; DNA: TGCAGCGTTTTTACCTACGAGCAGTACTTC; CDR3: CSVFTYEQYF
D: TRBD1; V: TRBV10-3; J: TRBJ2-1; size: NA; DNA: TGTGCCATCAGTGAGTCGATCGGACAGGGGAAGAGTGAGCAGTTCTTC; CDR3: CAISESIGQGKSEQFF
D: TRBD1; V: TRBV6-5; J: TRBJ2-3; size: NA; DNA: TGTGCCAGCAGTTACCTGGGACAGACCACAGATACGCAGTATTTT; CDR3: CASSYLGQTTDTQYF
D: NA; V: TRBV10-3; J: TRBJ2-5; size: few; DNA: TGTGCCATCAGTGAGGGCGAACGGGGTGTCCAGTACTTC; CDR3: CAISEGERGVQYF
D: NA; V: TRBV4-1; J: TRBJ1-1; size: NA; DNA: TGCGCCAGCAGCCAAGATCTTGAAGGTTTCTGGATGAACACTGAAGCTTTCTTT; CDR3: CASSQDLEGFWMNTEAFF
D: TRBD1; V: TRBV24-1; J: TRBJ2-1; size: NA; DNA: TGTGCCACCAGTGAGACAGGGGAGGAGAATGAGCAGTTCTTC; CDR3: CATSETGEENEQFF
D: TRBD2; V: TRBV12-3/TRBV12-4; J: TRBJ2-5; size: few; DNA: TGTGCCAGCAGTTTGGGACTAGCCCTTCGAGAGACCCAGTACTTC; CDR3: CASSLGLALRETQYF
D: TRBD1; V: TRBV7-2; J: TRBJ2-3; size: NA; DNA: TGTGCCAGCAGCTTACGGGACAGCAGCGCAGATACGCAGTATTTT; CDR3: CASSLRDSSADTQYF
D: NA; V: TRBV18; J: TRBJ2-6; size: NA; DNA: TGTGCCAGCTCACCAAACACCAGAGGGGCCAACGTCCTGACTTTC; CDR3: CASSPNTRGANVLTF
D: NA; V: TRBV6-1; J: TRBJ2-6; size: few; DNA: TGTGCCAGCAGTGAATTGGAGGGTACGGCTGGGGCCAACGTCCTGACTTTC; CDR3: CASSELEGTAGANVLTF
D: TRBD2; V: TRBV20-1; J: TRBJ2-1; size: NA; DNA: TGCAGTGCTGATACGGGACTAGCGGGGGGTGATGAGCAGTTCTTC; CDR3: CSADTGLAGGDEQFF
D: TRBD2; V: TRBV12-3/TRBV12-4; J: TRBJ2-1; size: few; DNA: TGTGCCAGCAGTTGGAGAGGGGAGGGGAATGAGCAGTTCTTC; CDR3: CASSWRGEGNEQFF